These T cell receptor beta chains were read from a single sample in a study of cytomegalovirus exposure and HLA in healthy donors. Assay: immunoSEQ multiplex PCR; the TCRdb copy retains only in-frame clones and omits some. The sample comprises over 85,000 clones, 67% of which are singletons, and around 2.3% rests with the top ten. The sequenced sample consisted of PBMCs. The source of these receptors is a young man in good health and CMV-seronegative. Both conserved end residues are part of each CDR3. D genes are given only for firm matches. Some rows mark clone size as missing; the rest say once, few, many or name a class of expanded clone.

TRBJ2-7 few TRBV7-3 TRBD2 TGTGCCAGCAGCTCTGTAGCGGGAGTAGGTGAGCAGTACTTC CASSSVAGVGEQYF
TRBJ1-2 NA TRBV5-1 NA TGCGCCAGCAGCTCACAGGGATCTGGAGGCTACACCTTC CASSSQGSGGYTF
TRBJ1-2 once TRBV9 TRBD1 TGTGCCAGCAGCGTACTCGGGACAGTAAACTATGGCTACACCTTC CASSVLGTVNYGYTF
TRBJ2-1 NA TRBV14 TRBD1 TGTGCCAGCAGCCCACAGGGACAGGGGAACAAGTTCTTC CASSPQGQGNKFF
TRBJ2-2 few TRBV4-1 TRBD2 TGCGCCAGCAGCCAAGGGGAACTAGCGGGAGAGACCGGGGAGCTGTTTTTT CASSQGELAGETGELFF
TRBJ1-2 NA TRBV15 NA TGTGCCACCAGCAGAGATGCCAGCTATGGCTACACCTTC CATSRDASYGYTF
TRBJ1-1 NA TRBV29-1 TRBD1 TGCAGCGCCGGGACAGGATCACCTTTCTTT CSAGTGSPFF
TRBJ1-4 once TRBV10-3 NA TGTGCCATCAGTGAGGAGGAGGGGACGGAAAAACTGTTTTTT CAISEEEGTEKLFF
TRBJ2-5 few TRBV7-2 TRBD1 TGTGCCAGCAGCTCCTGGGTGGGGACAGGGGCGGGAGAGACCCAGTACTTC CASSSWVGTGAGETQYF
TRBJ1-3 NA TRBV30 NA TGTGCCTGGAGTGTTTGGGGGCTAGGTGGAAACACCATATATTTT CAWSVWGLGGNTIYF
TRBJ1-6 NA TRBV18 NA TGTGCCAGCTCACCCTACAGGACTACTAATTCACCCCTCCACTTT CASSPYRTTNSPLHF
TRBJ1-3 NA TRBV19 TRBD1 TGTGCCACCAGGGGACAGTTAGGAAACACCATATATTTT CATRGQLGNTIYF
TRBJ2-7 NA TRBV2 TRBD1 TGTGCCAGCAGTGATCCCCGGGACAGAACCTACGAGCAGTACTTC CASSDPRDRTYEQYF
TRBJ2-1 NA TRBV11-2 NA TGTGCCAGCAGCTCCTCCCCCGGACTAATATACAATGAGCAGTTCTTC CASSSSPGLIYNEQFF
TRBJ2-2 few TRBV9 NA TGTGCCAGCAGCGTCCTCTCGAACACCGGGGAGCTGTTTTTT CASSVLSNTGELFF
TRBJ2-7 NA TRBV7-9 NA TGTGCCAGCAGCCCGACGCCCCGAGCGGGCGCCGACTACGAGCAGTACTTC CASSPTPRAGADYEQYF
TRBJ2-2 once TRBV6-5 NA TGTGCCAGCAGTTACCGGGACGGGGAGCTGTTTTTT CASSYRDGELFF
TRBJ1-2 NA TRBV7-2 NA TGTGCCAGCAGCTTAGGGGAGGGGTGTGGCTACACCTTC CASSLGEGCGYTF
TRBJ1-1 NA TRBV29-1 NA TGCAGCGCAGAAACCTTACAGGAGGAAGCTTTCTTT CSAETLQEEAFF
TRBJ1-3 NA TRBV7-6 NA TGTGCCAGCAGCCCAGGACGGAGGGGTCCTGGAAACACCATATATTTT CASSPGRRGPGNTIYF
TRBJ2-7 NA TRBV27 TRBD2 TGTGCCAGCAGTCCAACCGGGACTAGCGCATTCTACGAGCAGTACTTC CASSPTGTSAFYEQYF
TRBJ1-2 NA TRBV5-1 TRBD1 TGCGCCAGCAGCTCGGGACAGAACTATGGCTACACCTTC CASSSGQNYGYTF
TRBJ2-7 NA TRBV18 TRBD1 TGTGCCAGCTCACCACCGATCGGAACAGGGGGCGCGAAGTCGGGTCAAAGGGACGAGCAGTACTTC CASSPPIGTGGAKSGQRDEQYF
TRBJ1-1 NA TRBV5-1 TRBD1 TGCGCCAGCAGCTTGGCCGGGACAGGGCGCGCAGCTTTCTTT CASSLAGTGRAAFF
TRBJ1-4 NA TRBV5-1 NA TGCGCCAGCAGCTTGGGTTTTGAGGAAGCTAATGAAAAACTGTTTTTT CASSLGFEEANEKLFF
TRBJ1-2 few TRBV4-3 TRBD1 TGCGCCAGCAGCCAAGACAGGGGGCATTGGGGCTACACCTTC CASSQDRGHWGYTF
TRBJ2-1 few TRBV11-3 NA TGTCCCAAATCAGGAGGGTCTTTCTACAATGAGCAGTTCTTC CPKSGGSFYNEQFF
TRBJ2-5 NA TRBV5-4 NA TGTGCCAGCAGCTTAGGAGAGGGCCAAGAGACCCAGTACTTC CASSLGEGQETQYF
TRBJ1-4 NA TRBV29-1 TRBD1 TGCAGCGCTCGACAGGGGGATCGGGATAATGAAAAACTGTTTTTT CSARQGDRDNEKLFF
TRBJ1-1 NA TRBV18 NA TGTGCCAGCTCACCATTGACAGCCAGTGAAGCTTTCTTT CASSPLTASEAFF
TRBJ1-1 NA TRBV19 TRBD1 TGTGCCAGCCGGGACAGGGGGCCGGCTTTCTTT CASRDRGPAFF
TRBJ1-2 NA TRBV7-9 NA TGTGCCAGCAGCCCGGCGGGGATTTCCCACTATGGCTACACCTTC CASSPAGISHYGYTF
TRBJ1-2 NA TRBV7-3 NA TGTGCCAGCCAAGGGAGGGATGGCTACACCTTC CASQGRDGYTF
TRBJ2-1 NA TRBV15 TRBD2 TGTGCCACCTCTTCCCCGGGACTATCTCGACCTGAGCAGTTCTTC CATSSPGLSRPEQFF
TRBJ1-1 NA TRBV6-5 TRBD1 TGTGCCAGCAGCTATACCGGACAGGGTGAAGCTTTCTTT CASSYTGQGEAFF
TRBJ2-5 NA TRBV28 TRBD1 TGTGCCAGCAGTTTATGGTGGACAGGGGGAGAGACCCAGTACTTC CASSLWWTGGETQYF
TRBJ2-4 NA TRBV12-5 NA TGTGCTAGTGGTTTGGCCCAACGAAGCGATATACAGGGAGCCGCCAAAAACATTCAGTACTTC CASGLAQRSDIQGAAKNIQYF
TRBJ2-7 NA TRBV2 TRBD2 TGTACCAGCAGCGGGGTAGGATGGAGCTACGAGCAGTACTTC CTSSGVGWSYEQYF
TRBJ2-5 NA TRBV27 NA TGTGCCAGCAGTTTTTCCCGCGCCCAAGAGACCCAGTACTTC CASSFSRAQETQYF
TRBJ1-1 NA TRBV21-1 NA TGTGCCAGCATCGCGGCTGAAGCTTTCTTT CASIAAEAFF
TRBJ2-1 NA TRBV6-4 NA TGTGCCAGCAGTGACAGGTGGGGGCCCGGCTCCTACAATGAGCAGTTCTTC CASSDRWGPGSYNEQFF
TRBJ1-6 NA TRBV27 NA TGTGCCAGCAGTCCCGCCCGGCAGGCATATAATTCACCCCTCCACTTT CASSPARQAYNSPLHF
TRBJ1-3 NA TRBV6-5 NA TGTGCCAGCAGTTACTCCCCGGAGGGAAACACCATATATTTT CASSYSPEGNTIYF
TRBJ1-1 NA TRBV6-4 NA TGTGCCAGCAGCATTCCCAGGGGCACTGAAGCTTTCTTT CASSIPRGTEAFF
TRBJ2-7 NA TRBV4-1 TRBD1 TGCGCCAGCAGCCAGGACAGGGGGCGCGAGCAGTACTTC CASSQDRGREQYF
TRBJ1-1 once TRBV18 TRBD1 TGTGCCAGCATACCGACAGGGGCGGCGAACACTGAAGCTTTCTTT CASIPTGAANTEAFF
TRBJ2-7 once TRBV6-6 NA TGTGCCAGCAGTTACTCGACAGGCGAGCAGTACTTC CASSYSTGEQYF
TRBJ2-1 NA TRBV15 TRBD2 TGTGCCACCAGCAGTCAGACTAGCGGGAGTCGTAATGAGCAGTTCTTC CATSSQTSGSRNEQFF
TRBJ2-7 NA TRBV4-1 NA TGCGCCAGCAGCCAGTACGGGGATCCCTACGAGCAGTACTTC CASSQYGDPYEQYF
TRBJ2-7 NA TRBV5-6 NA TGTGCCAGCAGCGAAAGGGCAGGGTTAAGGGGCTCCTACGAGCAGTACTTC CASSERAGLRGSYEQYF
TRBJ2-3 NA TRBV9 NA TGTGCCAGCAGCGAGAGTAGCCTCGGTCTCGATACGCAGTATTTT CASSESSLGLDTQYF
TRBJ1-1 NA TRBV18 TRBD1 TGTGCCAGCTCACCCGACGGGAACAGGGGGGCTTTCTTT CASSPDGNRGAFF
TRBJ2-5 once TRBV5-1 NA TGCGCCAGCAGCTTGGGAGGGGGCCAAGAGACCCAGTACTTC CASSLGGGQETQYF